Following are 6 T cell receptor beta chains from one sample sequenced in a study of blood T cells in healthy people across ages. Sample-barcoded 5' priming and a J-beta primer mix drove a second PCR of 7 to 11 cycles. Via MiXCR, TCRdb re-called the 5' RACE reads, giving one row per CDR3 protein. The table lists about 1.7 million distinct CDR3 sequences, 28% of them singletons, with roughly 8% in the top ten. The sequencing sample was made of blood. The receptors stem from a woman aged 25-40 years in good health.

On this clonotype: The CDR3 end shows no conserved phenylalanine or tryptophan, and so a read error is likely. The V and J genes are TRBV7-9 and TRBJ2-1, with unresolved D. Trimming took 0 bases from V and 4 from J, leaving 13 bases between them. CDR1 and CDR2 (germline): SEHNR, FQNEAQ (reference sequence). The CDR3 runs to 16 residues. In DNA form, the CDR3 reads TGTGCCAGCAGCTTAGCGGGGTCGGCCCTTTACAATGAGCAGTTCTTA. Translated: CASSLAGSALYNEQFL.

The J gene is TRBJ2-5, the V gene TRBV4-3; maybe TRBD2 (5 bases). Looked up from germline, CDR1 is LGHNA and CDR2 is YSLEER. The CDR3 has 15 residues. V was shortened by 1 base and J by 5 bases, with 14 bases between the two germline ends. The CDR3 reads CASSQGPREGETQYF. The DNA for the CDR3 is TGCGCCAGCAGCCAAGGGCCCCGGGAAGGGGAGACCCAGTACTTC.

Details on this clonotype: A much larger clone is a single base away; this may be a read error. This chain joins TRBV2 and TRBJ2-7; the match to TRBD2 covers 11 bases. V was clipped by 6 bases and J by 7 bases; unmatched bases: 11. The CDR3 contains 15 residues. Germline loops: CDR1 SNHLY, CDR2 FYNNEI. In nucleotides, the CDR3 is TGTGCCAGCAGCCCTCCTAGCGGGGGGCACAATGAGCAGTACTTC. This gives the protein CASSPPSGGHNEQYF.

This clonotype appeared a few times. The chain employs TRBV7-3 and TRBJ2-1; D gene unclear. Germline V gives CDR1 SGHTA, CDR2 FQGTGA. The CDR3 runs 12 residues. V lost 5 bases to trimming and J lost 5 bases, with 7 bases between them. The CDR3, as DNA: TGTGCCAGCAGCCCCGACGACAATGAGCAGTTCTTC. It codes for CASSPDDNEQFF.

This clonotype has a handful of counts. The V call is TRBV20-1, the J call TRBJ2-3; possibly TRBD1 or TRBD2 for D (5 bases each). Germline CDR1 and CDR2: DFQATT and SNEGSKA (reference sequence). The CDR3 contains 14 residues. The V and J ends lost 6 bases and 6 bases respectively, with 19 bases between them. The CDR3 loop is CSATGALVGDTQYF. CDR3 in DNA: TGCAGTGCCACCGGGGCCCTAGTTGGGGATACGCAGTATTTT.

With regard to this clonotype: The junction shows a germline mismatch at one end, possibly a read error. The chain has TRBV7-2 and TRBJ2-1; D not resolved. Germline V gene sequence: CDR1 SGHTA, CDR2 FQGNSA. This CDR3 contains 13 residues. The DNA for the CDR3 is TGTGCCAGCAGCTTAGTCGGTGTTAATGGGCAGTTCTTC. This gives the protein CASSLVGVNGQFF.